The 28 T cell receptor beta chains reported below all come from one sample, sequenced in a study of shared clonotypes between healthy human individuals. Only in-frame clones appear in the TCRdb table, and some are missing; sequencing was by immunoSEQ multiplex PCR. The sample consists of under 1,900,000 clones, about 98.5% of them appearing once. Sequences were obtained from naive CD4+ T cells sorted from blood. The subset was: CD45RA+ positively selected. Receptors originate from a man aged 30-40 years in good health.

V gene TRBV10-3 combines with J gene TRBJ1-3; unclear D gene. Trimming left V 6 bases short and J 0 bases short, with 15 bases between. The CDR3 loop spans 16 amino acids. Germline V gene sequence: CDR1 ENHRY, CDR2 SYGVKD. CDR3 sequence reads: CAISRSPPDSGNTIYF. The DNA for the CDR3 is TGTGCCATCAGCCGGAGTCCGCCAGACTCTGGAAACACCATATATTTT.

The chain links TRBV5-1 to TRBJ2-7; 8 bases are shared with TRBD1. The trim removed 6 bases at V and 6 bases at J, leaving 14 bases unmatched. The CDR3 is made up of 15 amino acids. Germline-derived CDR1 and CDR2 are SGHRS and YFSETQ. The CDR3 sequence is CASTGTGAFYGEQYF. As DNA, the CDR3 is TGCGCCAGCACGGGGACAGGAGCATTTTACGGCGAGCAGTACTTC.

The chain carries TRBV7-9 and TRBJ2-1, with 15 bases aligning to TRBD2. CDR1 and CDR2 from the germline V gene are SEHNR and FQNEAQ (reference sequence). The V and J ends lost 5 bases and 9 bases, in that order; junction bases with no gene match: 11. The CDR3 has 17 residues. The CDR3 here is CASSHTPGTSGRLEQFF. The CDR3 DNA reads TGTGCCAGCAGCCACACTCCCGGGACTAGCGGGAGGCTTGAGCAGTTCTTC.

Remarks on this clone: The sample holds other DNA sequences that translate to the same CDR3. The CDR3 loop reads CASSPGTSTDTQYF. The CDR3 DNA reads TGTGCCAGCAGCCCCGGGACTAGCACAGATACGCAGTATTTT. The gene calls are TRBV5-4 and TRBJ2-3; a weak D match, TRBD2 (6 bases). The CDR3 length is 14 residues. V shed 4 bases and J shed 0 bases, with 9 bases lying between them. Germline V gene lookup returns CDR1 SGHNT and CDR2 YYREEE (reference sequence).

This chain links TRBV5-8 with TRBJ2-3; 7 bases are shared with TRBD1. Germline V gives CDR1 SGHTS, CDR2 YDEGEE. The CDR3 has 17 amino acids. Losses at the gene ends were 0 bases for V and 0 bases for J; bases not matched to a gene: 7. The CDR3 is CASSLGLQGISTDTQYF. CDR3 sequence (DNA): TGTGCCAGCAGCTTGGGACTACAGGGGATTAGCACAGATACGCAGTATTTT. Complete variable domain (other parts from reference TRBV5-8 and TRBJ2-3): EAGVTQSPTHLIKTRGQQATLRCSPISGHTSVYWYQQALGLGLQFLLWYDEGEERNRGNFPPRFSGRQFPNYSSELNVNALELEDSALYLCASSLGLQGISTDTQYFGPGTRLTVL.

V gene TRBV28 combines with J gene TRBJ1-2; TRBD1 agrees at 9 bases. Germline lookup yields CDR1 MDHEN and CDR2 SYDVKM. The CDR3 covers 15 residues. V shed 5 bases and J 7 bases; nucleotides not matched to a gene: 11. The CDR3 DNA reads TGTGCCAGCAGTGCCTACACCGGGACAGGGATTGGCTACACCTTC. It is translated as CASSAYTGTGIGYTF.

This chain connects TRBV7-9 to TRBJ1-4; the match to TRBD1 covers 10 bases. Germline V gene lookup returns CDR1 SEHNR and CDR2 FQNEAQ (reference sequence). CDR3 length: 14 residues. The ends lost 5 bases at V and 5 bases at J; junction bases unmatched: 2. The CDR3 DNA is TGTGCCAGCAGCGACAGGGGGCTCAATGAAAAACTGTTTTTT. This translates into CASSDRGLNEKLFF.

The chain uses TRBV6-5 and TRBJ2-3; D gene unclear. The CDR3 sequence is 16 residues long. Germline lookup yields CDR1 MNHEY and CDR2 SVGAGI. V was cut by 2 bases and J by 0 bases, with 12 bases left in between. The CDR3 sequence: CASSYLVFSSTDTQYF. CDR3 coding DNA: TGTGCCAGCAGTTACCTCGTATTCTCTAGCACAGATACGCAGTATTTT.

The chain recombines TRBV27 with TRBJ2-1; D possibly corresponds to TRBD1 (5 bases). Trimming pared 3 bases from V and 3 bases from J, leaving 9 bases between. Germline loops: CDR1 MNHEY, CDR2 SMNVEV (reference sequence). The CDR3 runs to 14 residues. The CDR3 spells CASSFQGNYNEQFF. The CDR3 coding sequence is TGTGCCAGCAGTTTTCAGGGTAACTACAATGAGCAGTTCTTC.

The chain employs TRBV27 and TRBJ2-1, with 8 bases matching TRBD2. Germline CDR1 and CDR2: MNHEY and SMNVEV (reference sequence). V lost 3 bases to trimming and J lost 4 bases; unmatched junction nucleotides: 5. This CDR3 has 15 residues. The CDR3 region is CASSFWRGAYNEQFF. The CDR3 nucleotides read TGTGCCAGCAGTTTTTGGCGGGGGGCTTACAATGAGCAGTTCTTC.

The V and J genes are TRBV5-1 and TRBJ1-2; D call uncertain. Trimming took off 0 bases at V and 14 bases at J, with 17 bases between the two ends. Germline assignment: CDR1 SGHRS and CDR2 YFSETQ. The CDR3 loop spans 13 amino acids. CDR3 sequence reads: CASSLDHTQSHTF. DNA for the CDR3: TGCGCCAGCAGCTTGGACCACACCCAGTCTCATACCTTC.

The rearrangement joins TRBV29-1 to TRBJ2-1; 8 bases are a match to TRBD1. Germline CDR1 SQVTM, CDR2 ANQGSEA. J was trimmed by 8 bases and V by 5 bases; bases with no gene match: 2. The CDR3 runs 11 residues. The CDR3 DNA is TGCAGCGTTAACAGGGGGGATGAGCAGTTCTTC. It translates to CSVNRGDEQFF.

The chain is built from TRBV5-1 and TRBJ2-7, with D perhaps matching TRBD1 (6 bases). Germline V gene sequence: CDR1 SGHRS, CDR2 YFSETQ. This CDR3 contains 14 residues. V was pared by 0 bases and J by 7 bases, with 14 bases between. CDR3 sequence: CASSLVAGAQEQYF. The CDR3 DNA is TGCGCCAGCAGCTTGGTAGCAGGGGCTCAGGAGCAGTACTTC.

Notes on this clone: At one end, the junction sequence differs from germline, possibly due to a read error. The chain combines TRBV6-1 with TRBJ1-4; D is unclear. Germline V lookup: CDR1 MNHNS, CDR2 SASEGT. The CDR3 totals 11 residues. This CDR3 is CASVEIEELFF. In DNA form, the CDR3 reads TGTGCCAGCGTAGAGATTGAAGAACTGTTTTTT.

As DNA, the CDR3 is TGCGCCAGCAGCCAAGTGGACCCCTACGAGCAGTACTTC. Translation gives CASSQVDPYEQYF. The chain has TRBV4-1 and TRBJ2-7, with D unresolved. Trimming removed 1 base from V and 2 bases from J, with 6 bases in between. The CDR3 is 13 residues long. Germline V lookup: CDR1 MGHRA, CDR2 YSYEKL.

The sample holds a few counts of this clone. The sample has other DNA sequences that encode this CDR3 too. The chain employs TRBV5-1 and TRBJ2-7; 8 bases are shared with TRBD1. This CDR3 region has 14 residues. The J segment lost 0 bases and the V segment lost 3 bases, leaving 2 bases of the junction unmatched. CDR1 and CDR2 (germline): SGHRS, YFSETQ. The CDR3 region is CASSSTGGSYEQYF. The CDR3 DNA reads as TGCGCCAGCAGCTCTACAGGGGGCTCCTACGAGCAGTACTTC.

The CDR3 here is CASTRDRGPSYEQYF. CDR3 DNA: TGTGCCAGTACCAGAGACAGGGGCCCCTCCTACGAGCAGTACTTC. The chain uses TRBV19 and TRBJ2-7, with 8 bases lining up with TRBD1. This CDR3 contains 15 residues. Germline lookup yields CDR1 LNHDA and CDR2 SQIVND (reference sequence). V lost 7 bases and J lost 0; bases outside the gene matches: 8. Looking up the rest from reference TRBV19 and TRBJ2-7 gives the full variable domain: DGGITQSPKYLFRKEGQNVTLSCEQNLNHDAMYWYRQDPGQGLRLIYYSQIVNDFQKGDIAEGYSVSREKKESFPLTVTSAQKNPTAFYLCASTRDRGPSYEQYFGPGTRLTVT.

With regard to this clone: The same CDR3 can be traced to other DNA sequences in this sample. The chain recombines TRBV10-2 with TRBJ2-3; D not certain. The CDR3 sequence is 12 residues long. With 0 bases removed from V and 2 bases from J, the gap between germline ends came to 0 bases. Germline V gene lookup returns CDR1 WSHSY and CDR2 SAAADI. The CDR3 bases are TGCGCCAGCAGTGAGTCCACAGATACGCAGTATTTT. Its translation is CASSESTDTQYF.

The V gene is TRBV4-1, the J gene TRBJ2-1; possibly TRBD2 for D (5 bases). There are 17 residues in the CDR3. Germline CDR1 reads MGHRA; CDR2 reads YSYEKL. With 2 bases removed from V and 2 bases from J, the gap between germline ends came to 16 bases. The CDR3 DNA sequence: TGCGCCAGCAGCCAATTACCAGCGGCGGGTACCTACAATGAGCAGTTCTTC. Translated: CASSQLPAAGTYNEQFF.

The V call is TRBV5-1, the J call TRBJ1-3; TRBD1 might be the D (5 bases). V was cut by 1 base and J by 3 bases, with 17 bases left in between. Germline-derived CDR1 and CDR2 are SGHRS and YFSETQ. The CDR3 runs to 17 residues. CDR3 sequence (DNA): TGCGCCAGCAGCTTGCTCCCCGAGGGAGGGGATGGAAACACCATATATTTT. Protein sequence: CASSLLPEGGDGNTIYF. The full variable domain, with the rest looked up from reference TRBV5-1 and TRBJ1-3, is KAGVTQTPRYLIKTRGQQVTLSCSPISGHRSVSWYQQTPGQGLQFLFEYFSETQRNKGNFPGRFSGRQFSNSRSEMNVSTLELGDSALYLCASSLLPEGGDGNTIYFGEGSWLTVV.

The chain employs TRBV5-8 and TRBJ2-2, with a weak D call TRBD2 (6 bases). Deletions cut 4 bases from V and 3 bases from J, with 16 bases between. The germline gives CDR1 SGHTS, CDR2 YDEGEE. The CDR3 is 16 amino acids. CDR3 in amino acids: CASSPSGAAYTGELFF. CDR3 in DNA: TGTGCCAGCAGCCCCTCGGGAGCGGCCTACACCGGGGAGCTGTTTTTT.

The chain carries TRBV25-1 and TRBJ2-3, with a tentative D call TRBD1 (5 bases). From germline, CDR1 is MGHDK and CDR2 SYGVNS. The CDR3 is 15 residues long. With 4 bases removed from V and 0 bases from J, the gap between germline ends came to 11 bases. The CDR3 region has the DNA TGTGCCAGCAGTGCAACAGGAATGAGCACAGATACGCAGTATTTT. This sequence encodes CASSATGMSTDTQYF.

The V and J genes are TRBV7-2 and TRBJ1-2; 7 bases match TRBD1. Germline CDR1 and CDR2: SGHTA and FQGNSA. The CDR3 totals 15 residues. V shed 5 bases and J 4 bases; nucleotides not matched to a gene: 10. DNA of the CDR3: TGTGCCAGCAGCCCTCGACCGGGACAGAGCTATGGCTACACCTTC. It translates to CASSPRPGQSYGYTF.

CDR3 DNA: TGTGCCAGCCGTCCCCAGACAGGAGCTAACTATGGCTACACCTTC. Its translation: CASRPQTGANYGYTF. The chain joins TRBV2 to TRBJ1-2; a possible D gene is TRBD1 (6 bases). The germline CDR1 and CDR2 sequences are SNHLY and FYNNEI. Trimming stripped 8 bases from V and 0 bases from J, with 16 bases between. The CDR3 has 15 residues.

This chain connects TRBV10-1 to TRBJ2-7; TRBD1 matches at 10 bases. V gave up 1 base and J gave up 5 bases; unmatched junction bases: 5. In germline, CDR1 is WNHNN, CDR2 SYGVQD (reference sequence). CDR3 size: 15 residues. The CDR3 nucleotides are TGCGCCAGCAGTGAGTATGGGGACAGGGGCGACGAGCAGTACTTC. This codes for CASSEYGDRGDEQYF.

J is TRBJ2-5 and V is TRBV4-1; no clear D. Between the trimmed V and J ends, which lost 2 bases and 7 bases, there was a span of 8 bases. The CDR3 spans 12 residues. CDR1 MGHRA and CDR2 YSYEKL come from the germline V gene. DNA for the CDR3: TGCGCCAGCAGCCAACCGACGGGGACCCAGTACTTC. This encodes CASSQPTGTQYF.

The table lists this clone with a count of one. The chain recombines TRBV18 with TRBJ2-7; TRBD2 aligns across 13 bases. The germline gives CDR1 KGHSH, CDR2 LQKENI. This CDR3 spans 17 amino acids. With V trimmed by 4 bases and J by 2 bases, 8 bases remained unmatched. CDR3: CASSLGTSGTLTYEQYF. The CDR3 DNA follows: TGTGCCAGCTCACTCGGGACTAGCGGGACCCTAACCTACGAGCAGTACTTC.

V and J are TRBV7-2 and TRBJ2-1; D tentatively reads TRBD1 or TRBD2 (5 bases each). Germline lookup yields CDR1 SGHTA and CDR2 FQGNSA. The CDR3 covers 17 residues. V lost 8 bases to trimming and J lost 6 bases, with 26 bases between them. The CDR3 bases are TGTGCCAGCGGCACTATGGATGGGGGACCTTGGACCAATGAGCAGTTCTTC. Translating it yields CASGTMDGGPWTNEQFF.